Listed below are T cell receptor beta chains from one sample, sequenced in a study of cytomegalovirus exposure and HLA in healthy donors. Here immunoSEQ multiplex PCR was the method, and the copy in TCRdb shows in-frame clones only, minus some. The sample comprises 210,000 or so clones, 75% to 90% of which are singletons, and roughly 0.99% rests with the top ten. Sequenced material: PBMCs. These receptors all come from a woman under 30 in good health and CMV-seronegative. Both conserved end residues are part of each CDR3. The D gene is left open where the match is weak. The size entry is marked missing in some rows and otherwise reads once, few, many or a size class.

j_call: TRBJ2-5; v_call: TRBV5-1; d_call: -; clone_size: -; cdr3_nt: TGCGCCAGCAACCTTGGAGGTCCCCAAGAGACCCAGTACTTC; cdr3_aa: CASNLGGPQETQYF
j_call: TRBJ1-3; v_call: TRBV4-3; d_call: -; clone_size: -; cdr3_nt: TGCGCCAGCAGCCAAGAGTGGGCGAGATCGAACACCATATATTTT; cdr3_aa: CASSQEWARSNTIYF
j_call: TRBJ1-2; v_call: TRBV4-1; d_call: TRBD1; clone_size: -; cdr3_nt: TGCGCCAGCAGCCAAGCCGGGACAGGGGGCTTAGGCTACACCTTC; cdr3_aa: CASSQAGTGGLGYTF
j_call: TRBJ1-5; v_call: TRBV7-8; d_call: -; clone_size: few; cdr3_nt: TGTGCCAGCAGCTTTAGCAGTCCCAATCAGCCCCAGCATTTT; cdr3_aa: CASSFSSPNQPQHF
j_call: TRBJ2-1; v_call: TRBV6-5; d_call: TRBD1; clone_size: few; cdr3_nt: TGTGCCAGCAGGCGGCAGGGGGCAGGGAATGAGCAGTTCTTC; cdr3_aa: CASRRQGAGNEQFF
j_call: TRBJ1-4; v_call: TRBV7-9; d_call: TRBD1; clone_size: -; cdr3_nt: TGTGCCAGCAGCTTAGCACTGGGACAGGGTTTCGAAAAACTGTTTTTT; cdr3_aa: CASSLALGQGFEKLFF
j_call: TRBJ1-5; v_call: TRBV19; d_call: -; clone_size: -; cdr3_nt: TGTGCCAGTACCACGGGTCTATATAGCAATCAGCCCCAGCATTTT; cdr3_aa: CASTTGLYSNQPQHF
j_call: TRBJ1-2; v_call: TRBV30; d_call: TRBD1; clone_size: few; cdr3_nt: TGTGCCTTGGACAGGGGCCGAGGAGCACAGTCGGGCTACACCTTC; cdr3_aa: CALDRGRGAQSGYTF
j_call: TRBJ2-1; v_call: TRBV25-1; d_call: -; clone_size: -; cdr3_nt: TGTGCCAGCAGTGCGGGCTACAATGAGCAGTTCTTC; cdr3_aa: CASSAGYNEQFF
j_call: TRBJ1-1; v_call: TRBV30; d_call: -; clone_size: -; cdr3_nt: TGTGCCTCTCAACAGCTTATGAACACTGAAGCTTTCTTT; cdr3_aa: CASQQLMNTEAFF
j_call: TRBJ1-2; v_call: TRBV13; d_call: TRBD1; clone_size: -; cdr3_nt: TGTGCCAGCAGCCCTGGACAGGGCCATGGCTACACCTTC; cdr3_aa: CASSPGQGHGYTF
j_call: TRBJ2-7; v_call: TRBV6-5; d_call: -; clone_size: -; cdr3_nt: TGTGCCAGCAGTTACACCCGGGACTTATCCTACGAGCAGTACTTC; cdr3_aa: CASSYTRDLSYEQYF
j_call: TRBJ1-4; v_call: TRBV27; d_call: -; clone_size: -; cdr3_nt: TGTGCCAGCAGTTTATCGATAGGAGAACATAATGAAAAACTGTTTTTT; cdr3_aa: CASSLSIGEHNEKLFF
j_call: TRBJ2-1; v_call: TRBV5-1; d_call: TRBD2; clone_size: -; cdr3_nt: TGCGCCAGCACCCCCGGGGGGTCCAATGAGCAGTTCTTC; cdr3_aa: CASTPGGSNEQFF
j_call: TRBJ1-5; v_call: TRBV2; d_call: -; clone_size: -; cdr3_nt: TGTGCCAGCAGTGAAACTACAGGGACTCAGCCCCAGCATTTT; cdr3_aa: CASSETTGTQPQHF
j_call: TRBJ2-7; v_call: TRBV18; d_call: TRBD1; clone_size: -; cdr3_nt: TGTGCCAGCTCCTCGGACAGGGGCTACGAGCAGTACTTC; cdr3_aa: CASSSDRGYEQYF
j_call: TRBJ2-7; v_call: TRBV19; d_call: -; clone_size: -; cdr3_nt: TGTGCCAGTAGTAAATTACAGGGTGGACCCTACGAGCAGTACTTC; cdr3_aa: CASSKLQGGPYEQYF
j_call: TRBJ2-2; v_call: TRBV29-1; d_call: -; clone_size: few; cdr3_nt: TGCAGCGCCGTAGGACAGACCTACACCGGGGAGCTGTTTTTT; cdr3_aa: CSAVGQTYTGELFF
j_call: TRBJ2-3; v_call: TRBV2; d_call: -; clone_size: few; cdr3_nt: TGTGCCAGCAGTGTCAGGGGTACGCAGTATTTT; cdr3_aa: CASSVRGTQYF
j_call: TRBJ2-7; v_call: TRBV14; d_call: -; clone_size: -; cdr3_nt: TGTGCCAGCAGCCAACAACAACTGGGAGTCCACGAGCAGTACTTC; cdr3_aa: CASSQQQLGVHEQYF
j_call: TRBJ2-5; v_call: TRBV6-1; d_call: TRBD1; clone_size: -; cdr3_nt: TGTGCCGCCCGGACAGGGGGTATAGAGACCCAGTACTTC; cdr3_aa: CAARTGGIETQYF
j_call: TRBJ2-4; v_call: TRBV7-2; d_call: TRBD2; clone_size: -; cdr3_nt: TGTGCCAGCAGCCCAACCGGGACTAGCGGGTCCGTAGCCAAAAACATTCAGTACTTC; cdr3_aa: CASSPTGTSGSVAKNIQYF
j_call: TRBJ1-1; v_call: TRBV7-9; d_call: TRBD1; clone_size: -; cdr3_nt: TGTGCCAGCAGCTTCCTTGGACAGGGGGGAACTGAAGCTTTCTTT; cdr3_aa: CASSFLGQGGTEAFF
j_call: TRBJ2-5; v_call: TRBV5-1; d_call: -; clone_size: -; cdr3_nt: TGCGCCAGCAGCTCCCAGCCGGAGGGGACCCAGTACTTC; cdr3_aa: CASSSQPEGTQYF
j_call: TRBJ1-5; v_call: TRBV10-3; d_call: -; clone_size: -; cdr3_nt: TGTGCCATCAGTGGGACCGGACGGTTGGGAGGGCCCCAGCATTTT; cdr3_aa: CAISGTGRLGGPQHF
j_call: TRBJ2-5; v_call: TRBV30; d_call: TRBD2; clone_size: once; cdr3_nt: TGTGCCTGGACTATAACTAGCGGACTCGTGGCCCAGTACTTC; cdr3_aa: CAWTITSGLVAQYF
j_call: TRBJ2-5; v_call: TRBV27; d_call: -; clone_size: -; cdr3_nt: TGTGCCAGCCCCAACGGGGACAACCAAGAGACCCAGTACTTC; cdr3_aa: CASPNGDNQETQYF
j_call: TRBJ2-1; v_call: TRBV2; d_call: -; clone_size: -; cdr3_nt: TGTGCCAGCAGTGTATTAAAAGGGGGTGAGCAGTTCTTC; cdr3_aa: CASSVLKGGEQFF
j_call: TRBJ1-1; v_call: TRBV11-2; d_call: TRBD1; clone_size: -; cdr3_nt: TGTGCCAGCAGCCCGCACTGGACAGGGGGGTTGGCGAACACTGAAGCTTTCTTT; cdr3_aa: CASSPHWTGGLANTEAFF
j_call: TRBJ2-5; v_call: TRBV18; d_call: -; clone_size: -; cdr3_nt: TGTGCCAGCTCACCATTCGGGGAGACCCAGTACTTC; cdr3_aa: CASSPFGETQYF
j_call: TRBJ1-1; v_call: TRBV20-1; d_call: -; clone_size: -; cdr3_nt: TGCAGTGCTGGTGTCCCCGGTGAAGCTTTCTTT; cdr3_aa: CSAGVPGEAFF
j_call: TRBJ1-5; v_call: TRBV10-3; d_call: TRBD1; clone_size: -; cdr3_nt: TGTGCCATCAGTCCGGGACAGGGGGTACCCCAGCATTTT; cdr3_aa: CAISPGQGVPQHF
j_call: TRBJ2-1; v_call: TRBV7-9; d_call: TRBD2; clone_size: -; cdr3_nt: TGTGCCAGCAGCCGCCCGAGACTAGCGTCGCCAGATGAGCAGTTCTTC; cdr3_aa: CASSRPRLASPDEQFF
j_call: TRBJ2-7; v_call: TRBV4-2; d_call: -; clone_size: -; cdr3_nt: TGTGCCAGCAGCCAAGCCTTGTCCTCCGAGCAGTACTTC; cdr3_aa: CASSQALSSEQYF
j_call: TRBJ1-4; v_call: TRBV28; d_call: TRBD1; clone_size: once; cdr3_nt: TGTGCCAGCAGCCTAACAGGGGGCTGGGAAAAACTGTTTTTT; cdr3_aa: CASSLTGGWEKLFF
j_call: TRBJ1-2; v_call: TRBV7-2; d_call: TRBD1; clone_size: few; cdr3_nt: TGTGCCAGCAGCCCATCCTCAGGGGGCCGTGGCTACACCTTC; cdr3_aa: CASSPSSGGRGYTF
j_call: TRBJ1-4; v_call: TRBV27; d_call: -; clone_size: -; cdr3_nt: TGTGCCAGCAGTGCAGGACCGTCATCGGGGGAAAAACTGTTTTTT; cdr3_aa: CASSAGPSSGEKLFF
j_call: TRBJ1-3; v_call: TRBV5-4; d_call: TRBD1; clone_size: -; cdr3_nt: TGTGCCAGCAGCCCCGGGACAGGTTGGAACACCATATATTTT; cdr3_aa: CASSPGTGWNTIYF
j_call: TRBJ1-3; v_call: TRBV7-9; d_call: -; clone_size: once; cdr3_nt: TGTGCCAGCAGCTTCGCAGGGGTTAGGGGTAACACCATATATTTT; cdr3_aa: CASSFAGVRGNTIYF
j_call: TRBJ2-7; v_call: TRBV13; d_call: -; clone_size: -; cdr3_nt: TGTGCCAGCAGCTTAGCTACAGGGTGGGGCGAGCAGTACTTC; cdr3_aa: CASSLATGWGEQYF
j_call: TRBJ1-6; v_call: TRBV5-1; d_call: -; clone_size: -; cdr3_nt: TGCGCCAGCAGCTTTTTCCACAGGGCGTATTATAATTCACCCCTCCACTTT; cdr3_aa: CASSFFHRAYYNSPLHF
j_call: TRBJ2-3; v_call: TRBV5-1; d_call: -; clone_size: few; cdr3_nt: TGCGCCAGCAGCTACGCAGGTGAAGAAACAGATACGCAGTATTTT; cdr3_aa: CASSYAGEETDTQYF
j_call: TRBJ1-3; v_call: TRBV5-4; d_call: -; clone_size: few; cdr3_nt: TGTGCCAGCAGCTGGGAGGGGCAGTCGGCCATATATTTT; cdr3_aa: CASSWEGQSAIYF
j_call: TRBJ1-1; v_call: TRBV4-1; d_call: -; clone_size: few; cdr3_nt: TGCGCCAGCAGCCATGCTGCCAACAAGTTTAACACTGAAGCTTTCTTT; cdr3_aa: CASSHAANKFNTEAFF
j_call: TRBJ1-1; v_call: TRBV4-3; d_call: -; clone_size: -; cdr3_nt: TGCGCCAGCAGCCAAGACCGCGACACTGAAGCTTTCTTT; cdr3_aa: CASSQDRDTEAFF
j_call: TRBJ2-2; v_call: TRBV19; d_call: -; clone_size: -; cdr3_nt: TGTGCCAGCCACGGACACGTTGACGGGGAGCTGTTTTTT; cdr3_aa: CASHGHVDGELFF
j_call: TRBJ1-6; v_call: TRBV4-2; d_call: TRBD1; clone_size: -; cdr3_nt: TGTGCCAGCAGCCAGGGGGGACAGGGGGCCGTCTATAATTCACCCCTCCACTTT; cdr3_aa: CASSQGGQGAVYNSPLHF